The 15 T cell receptor beta chains given below trace back to one sample, sequenced in a study of blood T cell repertoires in COVID-19. TCRdb keeps only in-frame clones here, not all; method: immunoSEQ multiplex PCR. The repertoire holds approximately 150,000 clones, approximately 84% seen once, with less than 3.5% in the top ten. The sample was peripheral blood. These receptors originate from a woman older than 75 with COVID-19, enrolled during active disease.

This sequence joins TRBV29-1 and TRBJ2-2, with 8 bases fitting TRBD1. Germline values: CDR1 SQVTM, CDR2 ANQGSEA. The CDR3 has 15 amino acids. V was clipped by 6 bases and J by 5 bases; unmatched bases: 11. The CDR3 region is CSVRRQGRDTGELFF. The CDR3 DNA sequence: TGCAGCGTGAGACGACAGGGGAGAGATACCGGGGAGCTGTTTTTT.

This chain joins TRBV7-3 and TRBJ1-1; maybe TRBD1 (5 bases). This CDR3 has 11 residues. Germline V gives CDR1 SGHTA, CDR2 FQGTGA. V shed 4 bases and J shed 11 bases, with 11 bases lying between them. CDR3 sequence (DNA): TGTGCCAGCAGCTCAGGGCCCGTGGCTTTCTTT. This sequence encodes CASSSGPVAFF. The entire variable domain, with the rest obtained from reference TRBV7-3 and TRBJ1-1, is as follows: GAGVSQTPSNKVTEKGKYVELRCDPISGHTALYWYRQSLGQGPEFLIYFQGTGAADDSGLPNDRFFAVRPEGSVSTLKIQRTERGDSAVYLCASSSGPVAFFGQGTRLTVV.

In its sample, this clone was seen a few times. The chain carries TRBV9 and TRBJ1-1; 7 bases line up with TRBD1. Germline V CDR1 and CDR2: SGDLS, YYNGEE. J lost 6 bases, V lost 0 bases, and 8 bases had no gene match. CDR3 length equals 15 residues. CDR3 loop: CASSVALTGKPEAFF. CDR3 sequence (DNA): TGTGCCAGCAGCGTAGCATTGACAGGGAAGCCTGAAGCTTTCTTT. The variable domain in full, with the rest retrieved from reference TRBV9 and TRBJ1-1, is DSGVTQTPKHLITATGQRVTLRCSPRSGDLSVYWYQQSLDQGLQFLIQYYNGEERAKGNILERFSAQQFPDLHSELNLSSLELGDSALYFCASSVALTGKPEAFFGQGTRLTVV.

This chain links TRBV28 with TRBJ2-3; 12 nucleotides match TRBD2. The CDR3 has 15 residues. V dropped 6 bases and J dropped 4; count of bases not matched to a gene: 5. Germline V lookup: CDR1 MDHEN, CDR2 SYDVKM. CDR3 DNA sequence: TGTGCCAGCAGCATACTAGCGGGAGGTCCAGATACGCAGTATTTT. Protein product: CASSILAGGPDTQYF.

The V gene is TRBV5-1, the J gene TRBJ2-7; tentative D call: TRBD2 (7 bases). The CDR3 is made up of 16 amino acids. Trimming stripped 1 base from V and 0 bases from J, with 14 bases between. The V gene's germline CDR1 is SGHRS and CDR2 YFSETQ. The CDR3 here is CASSLLLGGPSYEQYF. The CDR3 coding sequence is TGCGCCAGCAGCTTGCTACTGGGGGGGCCCTCCTACGAGCAGTACTTC.

The table lists this clone with a count of one. The V and J genes are TRBV19 and TRBJ1-1; the D is unclear. The CDR3 consists of 14 residues. V was shortened by 3 bases and J by 2 bases, with 10 bases between the two germline ends. From germline, CDR1 is LNHDA and CDR2 SQIVND (reference sequence). The CDR3 protein is CASSIGGRNTEAFF. The DNA of the CDR3 is TGTGCCAGTAGTATTGGAGGAAGAAACACTGAAGCTTTCTTT.

The chain carries TRBV28 and TRBJ2-7; maybe TRBD2 (7 bases). Germline V gene lookup returns CDR1 MDHEN and CDR2 SYDVKM. V lost 6 bases, J lost 6 bases, and 21 bases lay in between. There are 15 residues in the CDR3. The DNA of the CDR3 is TGTGCCAGCAGACCGCGGGGGCCGAGGAGGACCGAGCAGTACTTC. This translates into CASRPRGPRRTEQYF.

There are a few counts of this clone. This chain joins TRBV28 and TRBJ2-5; 7 bases are shared with TRBD1. CDR3 length: 16 residues. Germline CDR1 is MDHEN and CDR2 is SYDVKM. J lost 2 bases, V lost 8 bases, and 14 bases had no gene match. CDR3 region: CASSEPWTGEQETQYF. The CDR3 region has the DNA TGTGCCAGCTCTGAACCTTGGACAGGCGAACAAGAGACCCAGTACTTC.

The chain employs TRBV7-9 and TRBJ2-5; D is perhaps TRBD2 (5 bases). This CDR3 contains 14 residues. In germline, CDR1 is SEHNR, CDR2 FQNEAQ (reference sequence). The V and J ends lost 0 bases and 5 bases respectively, with 10 bases between them. Here the CDR3 reads CASSLAGVGETQYF. The CDR3 region has the DNA TGTGCCAGCAGCTTAGCCGGGGTGGGTGAGACCCAGTACTTC.

J is TRBJ2-1 and V is TRBV9; perhaps TRBD1 as D (6 bases). Between the trimmed V and J ends, which lost 4 bases and 7 bases, there was a span of 12 bases. The CDR3 loop spans 13 amino acids. From germline, CDR1 is SGDLS and CDR2 YYNGEE. The CDR3 DNA is TGTGCCAGCAGCCCCACAGGGTGGAATGAGCAGTTCTTC. The encoded protein is CASSPTGWNEQFF.

This sequence joins TRBV5-4 and TRBJ2-1; 10 bases map to TRBD2. The junction had 7 bases not matched to a gene; V was cut back by 4 bases and J by 0 bases. In germline, CDR1 is SGHNT, CDR2 YYREEE (reference sequence). The CDR3 runs 17 residues. CDR3 nucleotide sequence: TGTGCCAGCAGCAGCGTAGCGGGGGGCAGCTCCTACAATGAGCAGTTCTTC. It yields the protein CASSSVAGGSSYNEQFF.

The chain employs TRBV28 and TRBJ1-5, with 7 bases that match TRBD1. Trimming took 1 base from V and 4 from J; bases not matched to a gene: 4. Germline V CDR1 and CDR2: MDHEN, SYDVKM. This CDR3 is 15 amino acids long. The CDR3 bases are TGTGCCAGCAGTTTATCAGGGGGATTTAATCAGCCCCAGCATTTT. This encodes CASSLSGGFNQPQHF.

The chain combines TRBV4-3 with TRBJ1-2; D ambiguous. Germline V gene sequence: CDR1 LGHNA, CDR2 YSLEER. The CDR3 is 15 residues long. V lost 1 base and J 2 bases, leaving 11 bases between the germline ends. In DNA, the CDR3 is TGCGCCAGCAGCCAAGGCGCCTCATTAAACTATGGCTACACCTTC. Translated, it gives CASSQGASLNYGYTF.

The count of this clone is one. The genes are TRBV5-1 and TRBJ2-1; 9 bases fit TRBD2. Unmatched junction bases numbered 9, after V lost 0 bases and J lost 2 bases. In germline, CDR1 is SGHRS, CDR2 YFSETQ. The CDR3 is made up of 18 amino acids. CDR3 sequence reads: CASSLARGAGGAYNEQFF. CDR3 bases: TGCGCCAGCAGCTTGGCCAGGGGAGCGGGAGGAGCCTACAATGAGCAGTTCTTC.

This sequence joins TRBV7-8 and TRBJ1-2, with TRBD1 identical over 9 bases. The CDR3 covers 14 residues. The junction had 4 bases not matched to a gene; V was cut back by 5 bases and J by 3 bases. The germline V gene has CDR1 SGHVS and CDR2 FQNEAQ. The CDR3 spells CASSADRGYYGYTF. DNA for the CDR3: TGTGCCAGCAGCGCGGACAGGGGATACTATGGCTACACCTTC.